The rows below give T cell receptor beta chains drawn from one sample of a study of blood T cells in healthy people across ages. TCRdb analysed the 5' RACE reads with MiXCR anew, one entry per CDR3 protein. The sample has roughly 1,300,000 distinct CDR3 sequences; 59% are singletons. The specimen sequenced was blood. These receptor sequences come from a man between 18 and 35 years old in good health. The CDR3 runs from the conserved cysteine through the conserved F or W. Each record gives: V gene, clone size, D gene, J gene, CDR3 protein, CDR3 DNA. A D gene is named only where the DNA matches it firmly. Rows may omit the clone size; those that give it use once, few, many or a size class.

V gene: TRBV5-1
clone size: .
D gene: .
J gene: TRBJ1-1
CDR3 protein: CASSFSTDRNTEAFF
CDR3 DNA: TGCGCCAGCAGCTTTAGCACCGATCGAAACACTGAAGCTTTCTTT

V gene: TRBV29-1
clone size: .
D gene: .
J gene: TRBJ1-2
CDR3 protein: CSAQGTPNSGHYGYTF
CDR3 DNA: TGCAGCGCCCAGGGGACTCCGAATTCCGGGCACTATGGCTACACCTTC

V gene: TRBV7-2
clone size: .
D gene: .
J gene: TRBJ2-1
CDR3 protein: CASSFEAGNNEQFF
CDR3 DNA: TGTGCCAGCAGCTTCGAAGCGGGCAACAATGAGCAGTTCTTC

V gene: TRBV9
clone size: .
D gene: .
J gene: TRBJ2-3
CDR3 protein: CASSGAPTDTQYF
CDR3 DNA: TGTGCCAGCAGTGGGGCCCCCACAGATACGCAGTATTTT

V gene: TRBV20-1
clone size: .
D gene: .
J gene: TRBJ1-6
CDR3 protein: CSASRWDSPLHF
CDR3 DNA: TGCAGTGCTTCCAGGTGGGATTCACCCCTCCACTTT

V gene: TRBV28
clone size: .
D gene: .
J gene: TRBJ2-7
CDR3 protein: CASSTTGFGGLYEQYF
CDR3 DNA: TGTGCCAGCAGTACAACAGGTTTTGGGGGTCTCTACGAGCAGTACTTC

V gene: TRBV20-1
clone size: few
D gene: .
J gene: TRBJ1-2
CDR3 protein: CSAPTGNYGYTF
CDR3 DNA: TGCAGTGCTCCGACGGGAAACTATGGCTACACCTTC

V gene: TRBV11-1
clone size: .
D gene: TRBD2
J gene: TRBJ2-5
CDR3 protein: CASSFGTSGDQETQYF
CDR3 DNA: TGTGCCAGCAGCTTCGGGACTAGCGGGGACCAAGAGACCCAGTACTTC

V gene: TRBV29-1
clone size: many
D gene: .
J gene: TRBJ2-1
CDR3 protein: CSVRYSGDEQFF
CDR3 DNA: TGCAGCGTTCGATACTCAGGGGATGAGCAGTTCTTC

V gene: TRBV20-1
clone size: .
D gene: .
J gene: TRBJ2-1
CDR3 protein: CSARVFGQQFF
CDR3 DNA: TGCAGTGCTAGAGTATTCGGGCAGCAGTTCTTC

V gene: TRBV7-9
clone size: .
D gene: .
J gene: TRBJ1-3
CDR3 protein: CASSLARDPGNTIYF
CDR3 DNA: TGTGCCAGCAGCTTGGCCAGGGACCCTGGAAACACCATATATTTT

V gene: TRBV27
clone size: .
D gene: .
J gene: TRBJ1-2
CDR3 protein: CASSGSRGGYTF
CDR3 DNA: TGTGCCAGCAGCGGGAGCCGAGGGGGCTACACCTTC

V gene: TRBV10-3
clone size: .
D gene: .
J gene: TRBJ2-5
CDR3 protein: CATRDGQETQYF
CDR3 DNA: TGTGCCACTAGGGACGGCCAAGAGACCCAGTACTTC

V gene: TRBV4-1
clone size: few
D gene: TRBD2
J gene: TRBJ2-7
CDR3 protein: CASSQVPGLSYEQYF
CDR3 DNA: TGCGCCAGCAGCCAGGTCCCGGGACTATCTTACGAGCAGTACTTC

V gene: TRBV28
clone size: .
D gene: .
J gene: TRBJ1-4
CDR3 protein: CASSLSSAQGGEKLFF
CDR3 DNA: TGTGCCAGCAGTTTATCAAGTGCGCAGGGAGGCGAAAAACTGTTTTTT

V gene: TRBV29-1
clone size: .
D gene: .
J gene: TRBJ2-5
CDR3 protein: CSVGLDYQETQYF
CDR3 DNA: TGCAGCGTTGGACTGGATTACCAAGAGACCCAGTACTTC

V gene: TRBV29-1
clone size: .
D gene: .
J gene: TRBJ2-1
CDR3 protein: CSVELDQESGEQFF
CDR3 DNA: TGCAGCGTTGAGCTAGATCAAGAGTCCGGTGAGCAGTTCTTC

V gene: TRBV20-1
clone size: few
D gene: .
J gene: TRBJ2-7
CDR3 protein: CSARMVSTEQYF
CDR3 DNA: TGCAGTGCTAGGATGGTATCTACGGAGCAGTACTTC